Below are 15 T cell receptor beta chains sequenced from a single sample in a study of siplizumab effects on memory and regulatory T cells. Repertoires were generated with immunoSEQ multiplex PCR, while TCRdb's copy carries only in-frame clones and drops some. The sample has 100,000 or so clones, around nine tenths seen once; the top ten hold around 1.1%. The material sequenced was CD4+ T cells sorted from blood. These receptors all stem from a human donor in good health.

There are a few counts of this clone. V gene TRBV5-1 combines with J gene TRBJ1-1; no reliable D call. Deletions cut 2 bases from V and 0 bases from J, with 8 bases between. The CDR3 extends over 14 amino acids. CDR1 and CDR2 (germline): SGHRS, YFSETQ. CDR3 loop: CASSFGAMNTEAFF. The CDR3, as DNA: TGCGCCAGCAGCTTTGGAGCCATGAACACTGAAGCTTTCTTT.

The V call is TRBV18, the J call TRBJ1-1; D gene unclear. Germline loops: CDR1 KGHSH, CDR2 LQKENI. CDR3 length: 14 amino acids. V lost 4 bases and J lost 0, with 9 bases in between. CDR3 bases: TGTGCCAGCTCACAACGTACTATGAACACTGAAGCTTTCTTT. This translates into CASSQRTMNTEAFF.

The chain is built from TRBV6-4 and TRBJ2-1; the D is unclear. Trimming stripped 4 bases from V and 8 bases from J, with 15 bases between. CDR1 and CDR2 (germline): MRHNA, SNTAGT. The CDR3 runs to 14 residues. The CDR3 reads CASSAYTGSHEQFF. The CDR3 region has the DNA TGTGCCAGCAGTGCCTATACGGGTTCTCATGAGCAGTTCTTC.

This rearrangement joins TRBV6-1 to TRBJ2-6; no reliable D call. Deletions cut 6 bases from V and 2 bases from J, with 11 bases between. CDR1 MNHNS and CDR2 SASEGT come from the germline V gene. The CDR3 runs 15 residues. The CDR3 reads CASSRVLPGANVLTF. CDR3 DNA: TGTGCCAGCAGCCGCGTGCTACCTGGGGCCAACGTCCTGACTTTC.

As concerns this clone: One end of the junction is discordant with germline, which a read error may explain. This rearrangement joins TRBV5-1 to TRBJ2-7, with a possible D match to TRBD1 (5 bases). The CDR3 spans 16 residues. Looked up from germline, CDR1 is SGHRS and CDR2 is YFSETQ. The CDR3 region has the DNA TGCGCCAGCAGCCCAAACAGATCCCCGGACACCGGTCGAGGAAACTTC. It specifies CASSPNRSPDTGRGNF. The whole variable domain, filled in from reference TRBV5-1 and TRBJ2-7, reads KAGVTQTPRYLIKTRGQQVTLSCSPISGHRSVSWYQQTPGQGLQFLFEYFSETQRNKGNFPGRFSGRQFSNSRSEMNVSTLELGDSALYLCASSPNRSPDTGRGNFGPGTRLTVT.

The chain couples TRBV30 to TRBJ2-7, with D possibly TRBD2 on 6 matching bases. CDR1 and CDR2 from the germline V gene are GTSNPN and SVGIG (reference sequence). The CDR3 length is 11 residues. Trimming cost V 4 bases and J 10 bases, with 14 bases left between them. CDR3 sequence reads: CAWTSGRGQYF. The CDR3 DNA is TGTGCCTGGACCTCAGGGCGGGGTCAGTACTTC.

The chain joins TRBV10-2 to TRBJ2-1, with 11 bases matching TRBD2. V was pared by 4 bases and J by 8 bases, with 7 bases of the junction left unmatched. There are 15 residues in the CDR3. Germline CDR1 and CDR2: WSHSY and SAAADI. In DNA form, the CDR3 reads TGCGCCAGCAGTGGCCTAGCGGGAGGTTTCCATGAGCAGTTCTTC. Encoded protein: CASSGLAGGFHEQFF.

The chain employs TRBV7-9 and TRBJ2-1, with 9 bases lining up with TRBD2. Germline CDR1 SEHNR, CDR2 FQNEAQ (reference sequence). There are 14 residues in the CDR3. Trimming removed 7 bases from V and 5 bases from J; junction bases left unmatched: 6. This CDR3 reads CASTQRLADNEQFF. As DNA, the CDR3 is TGTGCCAGCACCCAAAGACTAGCGGACAATGAGCAGTTCTTC.

The chain uses TRBV5-1 and TRBJ1-3, with a possible D match to TRBD1 (6 bases). Germline V gene lookup returns CDR1 SGHRS and CDR2 YFSETQ. The CDR3 contains 17 residues. With 0 bases removed from V and 0 bases from J, the gap between germline ends came to 13 bases. CDR3 amino acids: CASSLAGALISGNTIYF. Written as DNA, the CDR3 is TGCGCCAGCAGCTTGGCGGGGGCCCTGATCTCTGGAAACACCATATATTTT. The variable domain in full, completed from reference TRBV5-1 and TRBJ1-3, reads KAGVTQTPRYLIKTRGQQVTLSCSPISGHRSVSWYQQTPGQGLQFLFEYFSETQRNKGNFPGRFSGRQFSNSRSEMNVSTLELGDSALYLCASSLAGALISGNTIYFGEGSWLTVV.

The V and J genes are TRBV30 and TRBJ1-1; D is ambiguous. This CDR3 has 12 residues. The V end lost 2 bases, the J end lost 6 bases, and 10 bases lay between the germline ends. The germline V gene encodes CDR1 GTSNPN and CDR2 SVGIG (reference sequence). The CDR3 loop reads CAWSLRSPEAFF. The CDR3 DNA sequence: TGTGCCTGGAGTCTCCGGAGCCCTGAAGCTTTCTTT.

The chain carries TRBV4-2 and TRBJ1-2, with no clear D. V was shortened by 1 base and J by 2 bases, with 11 bases between the two germline ends. The germline CDR1 and CDR2 sequences are LGHNA and YNFKEQ. This CDR3 region has 15 residues. Here the CDR3 reads CASSQVRTDNYGYTF. DNA for the CDR3: TGTGCCAGCAGCCAAGTTCGGACGGACAACTATGGCTACACCTTC.

The CDR3 nucleotides are TGTGCCAGCAGCTTAGCCGACTACGAGCAGTACTTC. Protein: CASSLADYEQYF. The chain employs TRBV7-6 and TRBJ2-5; D remains ambiguous. The tail of the sequence fits TRBJ2-7 better, so the J call may be wrong. The CDR3 length is 12 residues. Germline CDR1 and CDR2: SGHVS and FNYEAQ.

This clone was recorded only once. V usage is TRBV18 and J usage is TRBJ1-2; weak D call: TRBD1 (5 bases). Germline V gene sequence: CDR1 KGHSH, CDR2 LQKENI. The CDR3 has 14 amino acids. V shed 6 bases and J shed 5 bases, with 16 bases lying between them. The CDR3 sequence: CASSVQGMGYGYTF. The CDR3 region has the DNA TGTGCCAGCTCCGTTCAGGGAATGGGGTATGGCTACACCTTC.

V gene TRBV11-2 combines with J gene TRBJ2-1, with 10 bases identical to TRBD2. CDR3 length: 19 amino acids. V shed 2 bases and J 1 base; nucleotides not matched to a gene: 11. Germline CDR1 is SGHAT and CDR2 is FQNNGV. CDR3 DNA: TGTGCCAGCAGCTTATCTAGCGGGAGAGGGGTAAGGTCCTACAATGAGCAGTTCTTC. Translation gives CASSLSSGRGVRSYNEQFF.

V and J are TRBV27 and TRBJ2-6; the match to TRBD1 covers 8 bases. The J segment lost 7 bases and the V segment lost 3 bases, leaving 2 bases of the junction unmatched. This CDR3 spans 14 amino acids. Germline V gene data show CDR1 as MNHEY and CDR2 as SMNVEV (reference sequence). The CDR3 sequence is CASSLDRVANVLTF. CDR3 DNA: TGTGCCAGCAGTTTGGACAGGGTTGCCAACGTCCTGACTTTC.